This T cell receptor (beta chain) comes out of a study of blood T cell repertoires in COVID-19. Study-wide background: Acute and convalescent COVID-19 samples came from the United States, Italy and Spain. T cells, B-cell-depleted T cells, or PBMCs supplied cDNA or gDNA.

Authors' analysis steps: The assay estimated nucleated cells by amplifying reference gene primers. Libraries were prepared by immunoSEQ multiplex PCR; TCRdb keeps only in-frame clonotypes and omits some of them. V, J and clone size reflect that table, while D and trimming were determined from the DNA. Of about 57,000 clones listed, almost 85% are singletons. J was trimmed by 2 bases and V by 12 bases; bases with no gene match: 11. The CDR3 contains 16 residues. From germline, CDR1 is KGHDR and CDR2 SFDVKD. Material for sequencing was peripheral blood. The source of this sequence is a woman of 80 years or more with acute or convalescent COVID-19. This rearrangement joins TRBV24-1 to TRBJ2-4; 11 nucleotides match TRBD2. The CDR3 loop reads CAGPGLAVSSKNIQYF. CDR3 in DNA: TGTGCCGGACCGGGACTAGCGGTGAGCTCCAAAAACATTCAGTACTTC.